These 4 T cell receptor beta chains came from one sample sequenced in a study of patients and donors after allogeneic stem cell transplantation. TCRdb re-called the RT-PCR reads through MiXCR, storing one row per CDR3 protein. The sample contains roughly 940,000 distinct CDR3 sequences, approximately 18% of which appear only once. The material sequenced was blood, either unsorted or a sorted T cell fraction (not recorded which). The receptors here all came from a human donor who was either an allogeneic HSCT recipient or a stem cell or donor lymphocyte infusion donor (not recorded which). It is not recorded whose cells these are; they may come from a transplant donor.

This clonotype was detected many times. The V call is TRBV12-3 or TRBV12-4, the J call TRBJ2-7, with 7 bases lining up with TRBD1. Trimming took 1 base from V and 7 from J; bases not matched to a gene: 7. The CDR3 extends over 14 amino acids. CDR3 DNA sequence: TGTGCCAGCAGTTTAGAACAGGGGATAGGGGAGCAGTACTTC. Its translation: CASSLEQGIGEQYF.

This clonotype was recorded a few times. This rearrangement joins TRBV11-3 to TRBJ2-3; D is unclear. V was pared by 5 bases and J by 4 bases, with 13 bases between. CDR1 SGHNT and CDR2 YENEEA come from the germline V gene. The CDR3 extends over 14 amino acids. The chain's CDR3 is CASSPGRWADTQYF. The DNA for the CDR3 is TGTGCCAGCAGCCCCGGACGGTGGGCAGATACGCAGTATTTT.

This clonotype was counted only a few times. The chain links TRBV4-3 to TRBJ2-3; 7 positions agree with TRBD2. This CDR3 has 16 residues. J was trimmed by 4 bases and V by 0 bases; bases with no gene match: 7. Germline V gene lookup returns CDR1 LGHNA and CDR2 YSLEER. CDR3 DNA sequence: TGCGCCAGCAGCCAAGAACTAGCGAGGGCTGCAGATACGCAGTATTTT. It specifies CASSQELARAADTQYF.

This clonotype was counted between two and nine times. The chain recombines TRBV28 with TRBJ2-7; 8 bases are a match to TRBD2. With 7 bases clipped from V and 6 bases from J, the junction kept 11 bases outside the gene matches. The CDR3 has 14 residues. Germline V gene sequence: CDR1 MDHEN, CDR2 SYDVKM. The CDR3, as DNA: TGTGCCAGCACCCCCGGACTAGCAATAATCGAGCAGTACTTC. Its protein product is CASTPGLAIIEQYF.